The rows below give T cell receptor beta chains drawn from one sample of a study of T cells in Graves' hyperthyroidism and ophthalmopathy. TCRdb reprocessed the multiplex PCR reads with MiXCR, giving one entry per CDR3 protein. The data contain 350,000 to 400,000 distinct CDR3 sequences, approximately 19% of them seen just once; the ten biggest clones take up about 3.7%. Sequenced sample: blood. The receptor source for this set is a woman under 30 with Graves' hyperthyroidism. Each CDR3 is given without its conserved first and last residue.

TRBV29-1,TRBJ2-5,SVGRTGKETQY
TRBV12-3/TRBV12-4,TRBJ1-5,ASSPPGPVGNQPQH
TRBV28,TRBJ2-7,ASSSTLGQGYEQY
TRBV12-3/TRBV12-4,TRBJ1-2,ASSTTGQGGST
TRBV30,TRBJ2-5,AWSGLETSEQETQY
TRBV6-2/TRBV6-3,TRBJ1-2,ASSYSTGTGYT
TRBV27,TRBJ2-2,ASSKFLPHVSGELF
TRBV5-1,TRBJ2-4,ASSFSGSQPKIQY
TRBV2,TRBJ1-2,AREVRGYYGYT
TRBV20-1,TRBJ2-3,SAQDGPAQY
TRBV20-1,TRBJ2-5,SARMGARSETQY
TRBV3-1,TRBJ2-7,ASSVAGAPYEQY
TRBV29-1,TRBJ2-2,SVQAVRSTGELF
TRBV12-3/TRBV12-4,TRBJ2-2,ASKGTGGVAGELF
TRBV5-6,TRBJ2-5,ASSRGTIISETQY
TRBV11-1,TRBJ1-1,ASSRDGIGVNTEAF
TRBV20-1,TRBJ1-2,SAREGSDGYT
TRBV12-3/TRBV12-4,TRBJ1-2,ASSFLDRVCGYT
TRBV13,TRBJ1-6,ASSSRGLNSPLH
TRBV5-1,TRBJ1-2,ASSLGDRDLHGYT
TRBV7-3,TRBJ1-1,ASSLSLGQGEAF
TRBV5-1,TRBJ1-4,ASSLAVGTANEKLF
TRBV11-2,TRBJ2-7,ASSLNSGQRVPYEQY
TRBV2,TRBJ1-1,ASSEWGVTEAF
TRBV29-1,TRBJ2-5,SVASFQETQY
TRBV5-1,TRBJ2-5,ASRRTSSQETQY
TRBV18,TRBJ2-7,ASSPNRGALPEQY
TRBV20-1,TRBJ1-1,SARDQDFREAF
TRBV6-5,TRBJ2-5,ATSDRDSGTQY
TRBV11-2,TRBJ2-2,ASSLEWDAGELF
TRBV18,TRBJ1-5,ASSPSGTNQPQH
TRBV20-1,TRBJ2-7,SALQDGGRNEQY
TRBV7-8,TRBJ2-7,ASSLVRGSSYEQY
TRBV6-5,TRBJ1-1,ASSSLTTGTDEAF
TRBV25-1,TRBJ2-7,ASSEGRNEQY
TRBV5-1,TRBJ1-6,ASSLAGTGGRNSPLH
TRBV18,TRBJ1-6,ASSAQGNNSPLH
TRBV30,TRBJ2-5,AWSTGQGETQY
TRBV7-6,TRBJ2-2,ASSPMVSAGTYSTGELF
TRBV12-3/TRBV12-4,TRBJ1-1,ASSSAQPSNTEAF
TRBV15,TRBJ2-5,ATSRPGLAGGPETQY
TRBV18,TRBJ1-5,ASSLSPPGGRVYGNQPQH
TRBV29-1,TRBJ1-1,SVEGRGGNTEAF
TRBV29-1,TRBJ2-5,SVLSTGILETQY
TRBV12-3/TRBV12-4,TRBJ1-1,ASRESWGTEAF
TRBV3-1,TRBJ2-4,ASSRRDRGQKYIQY
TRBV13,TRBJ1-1,ASSARTEAF
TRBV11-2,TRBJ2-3,ASSTRLAGRGDTQY
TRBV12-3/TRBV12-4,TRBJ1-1,ASSSPWNTEAF
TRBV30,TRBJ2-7,AWSQTAPGDEQY
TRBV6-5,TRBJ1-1,ASSYRQGGGNTEAF
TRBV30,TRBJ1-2,AAQVVARPGFNYGYT
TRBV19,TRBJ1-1,ARERRQGHTEAF
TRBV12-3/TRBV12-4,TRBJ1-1,ASSLISEAF
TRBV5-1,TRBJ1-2,ASSLNRRNYGYT
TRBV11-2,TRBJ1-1,ASSLDQGGEAF
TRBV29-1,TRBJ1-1,SVVDGGTEAF